Listed below are T cell receptor beta chains from one sample, sequenced in a study of identical twins. MiXCR, run by TCRdb on the 5' RACE reads, gives a single entry per CDR3 protein. The sample records 1.5 million to 2 million distinct CDR3 sequences, under 35% being singletons. Sequenced sample: cord blood. These receptors all stem from a newborn girl in good health. Each CDR3 is given with its conserved first and last residue. The D gene is left open where the match is weak. Only some rows state a clone size, as once, few, many or a class for expanded clones.

d_gene: TRBD2; j_gene: TRBJ2-2; v_gene: TRBV4-2; len: 19; abundance: .; CDR3nt: TGTGCCAGCAGCCAAGTGTGGACTAGCGGGATGTGGGACACCGGGGAGCTGTTTTTT; CDR3aa: CASSQVWTSGMWDTGELFF
d_gene: .; j_gene: TRBJ1-1; v_gene: TRBV14; len: 17; abundance: few; CDR3nt: TGTGCCAGCAGCCCTATCACTTCAGGGAGGAGGAACACTGAAGCTTTCTTT; CDR3aa: CASSPITSGRRNTEAFF
d_gene: TRBD1; j_gene: TRBJ2-7; v_gene: TRBV10-1; len: 17; abundance: .; CDR3nt: TGCGCCAGCAGTGAGACCTCGGGACAGTTCAGCTCCTACGAGCAGTACTTC; CDR3aa: CASSETSGQFSSYEQYF
d_gene: TRBD2; j_gene: TRBJ2-4; v_gene: TRBV28; len: 19; abundance: few; CDR3nt: TGTGCCAGCAGTTTATGGGGCAAGGCTAGCGGGAGTGCCAAAAACATTCAGTACTTC; CDR3aa: CASSLWGKASGSAKNIQYF
d_gene: TRBD1; j_gene: TRBJ2-3; v_gene: TRBV20-1; len: 13; abundance: few; CDR3nt: TGCAGTGCTAGAAAGGGGGCAGCAGATACGCAGTATTTT; CDR3aa: CSARKGAADTQYF
d_gene: .; j_gene: TRBJ2-7; v_gene: TRBV5-1; len: 18; abundance: .; CDR3nt: TGCGCCAGCAGCTTGGTTACGACGGGGAGGCGTACCTCCTACGAGCAGTACTTC; CDR3aa: CASSLVTTGRRTSYEQYF
d_gene: TRBD1; j_gene: TRBJ2-3; v_gene: TRBV10-3; len: 15; abundance: .; CDR3nt: TGTGCCATCAGTGCGTGGACAGGGGATCCAGATACGCAGTATTTT; CDR3aa: CAISAWTGDPDTQYF
d_gene: .; j_gene: TRBJ2-1; v_gene: TRBV27; len: 14; abundance: once; CDR3nt: TGTGCCGGCAAGCGGGAACAGGGGACCAATGAGCAGTTCTTC; CDR3aa: CAGKREQGTNEQFF
d_gene: .; j_gene: TRBJ2-7; v_gene: TRBV20-1; len: 12; abundance: few; CDR3nt: TGCAGTGCTAAACAGAAAGACTACGAGCAGTACTTC; CDR3aa: CSAKQKDYEQYF
d_gene: .; j_gene: TRBJ1-1; v_gene: TRBV12-3/TRBV12-4; len: 15; abundance: .; CDR3nt: TGTGCCAGCTTCTTACACGCGACAGTGAACACTGAAGCTTTCTTT; CDR3aa: CASFLHATVNTEAFF
d_gene: TRBD2; j_gene: TRBJ2-7; v_gene: TRBV28; len: 16; abundance: .; CDR3nt: TGTGCCAGCAGTGGCCTAGCGGGAGAATACTACAATGAGCAGTACTTC; CDR3aa: CASSGLAGEYYNEQYF
d_gene: .; j_gene: TRBJ2-5; v_gene: TRBV19; len: 12; abundance: .; CDR3nt: TGTGCCAGTAGTAACCTCCGGGAGACCCAGTACTTC; CDR3aa: CASSNLRETQYF
d_gene: .; j_gene: TRBJ2-7; v_gene: TRBV5-1; len: 15; abundance: few; CDR3nt: TGCGCCAGCAGCTTGGCCGGGACTTTCGTCTACGAGCAGTACTTC; CDR3aa: CASSLAGTFVYEQYF
d_gene: TRBD2; j_gene: TRBJ2-7; v_gene: TRBV20-1; len: 15; abundance: few; CDR3nt: TGCAGTGCTAGAGATCTCGGCGGGGGGGCTGACGAGCAGTACTTC; CDR3aa: CSARDLGGGADEQYF
d_gene: .; j_gene: TRBJ1-5; v_gene: TRBV2; len: 14; abundance: few; CDR3nt: TGTGCCAGCAATCCCCAGGGTGACAATCAGCCCCAGCATTTT; CDR3aa: CASNPQGDNQPQHF
d_gene: .; j_gene: TRBJ2-5; v_gene: TRBV6-5; len: 18; abundance: many; CDR3nt: TGTGCCAGCAGTTACCCGCCCCCTCCGGGACACCCTTCTGAGACCCAGTACTTC; CDR3aa: CASSYPPPPGHPSETQYF
d_gene: .; j_gene: TRBJ1-1; v_gene: TRBV29-1; len: 13; abundance: .; CDR3nt: TGCAGCGTCGGCTGGGCGGGGAACACTGAAGCTTTCTTT; CDR3aa: CSVGWAGNTEAFF
d_gene: .; j_gene: TRBJ1-5; v_gene: TRBV5-1; len: 16; abundance: .; CDR3nt: TGCGCCAGCAGCCCTGACAGGCTGGGAAGCAATCAGCCCCAGCATTTT; CDR3aa: CASSPDRLGSNQPQHF
d_gene: .; j_gene: TRBJ1-1; v_gene: TRBV12-3/TRBV12-4; len: 14; abundance: .; CDR3nt: TGTGCCAGCAGACAACGGGGGGGGGACACTGAAGCTTTCTTT; CDR3aa: CASRQRGGDTEAFF
d_gene: .; j_gene: TRBJ1-2; v_gene: TRBV9; len: 15; abundance: .; CDR3nt: TGTGCCAGCAGCGTAGCCGGTCTCGGGGACTATGGCTACACCTTC; CDR3aa: CASSVAGLGDYGYTF
d_gene: .; j_gene: TRBJ1-3; v_gene: TRBV29-1; len: 12; abundance: .; CDR3nt: TGCAGCGTTGTAGGGACTGGAAACACCATATATTTT; CDR3aa: CSVVGTGNTIYF
d_gene: TRBD2; j_gene: TRBJ2-5; v_gene: TRBV5-1; len: 16; abundance: .; CDR3nt: TGCGCCAGCAGCCCTAGCGGTTCGAACTCCTACAATGAGCAGTACTTC; CDR3aa: CASSPSGSNSYNEQYF
d_gene: TRBD1; j_gene: TRBJ2-2; v_gene: TRBV5-1; len: 14; abundance: .; CDR3nt: TGCGCCAGCAGCCTACTGGGACAGACCGGGGAGCTGTTTTTT; CDR3aa: CASSLLGQTGELFF
d_gene: .; j_gene: TRBJ2-1; v_gene: TRBV20-1; len: 13; abundance: many; CDR3nt: TGCAGTGCTCGGAAGAGCTCCTACAATGAGCAGTTCTTC; CDR3aa: CSARKSSYNEQFF
d_gene: .; j_gene: TRBJ1-4; v_gene: TRBV20-1; len: 13; abundance: .; CDR3nt: TGCAGTGCTGCGACAGTTTCTAATGAAAAACTGTTTTTT; CDR3aa: CSAATVSNEKLFF
d_gene: .; j_gene: TRBJ2-7; v_gene: TRBV20-1; len: 14; abundance: .; CDR3nt: TGCAGTGCTAGACCCCCAACGACCTCCTACGAGCAGTACTTC; CDR3aa: CSARPPTTSYEQYF
d_gene: TRBD1; j_gene: TRBJ2-1; v_gene: TRBV11-2; len: 15; abundance: .; CDR3nt: TGTGCCAGCAGTCTCCGACAGGGATGGGGCAATGAGCAGTTCTTC; CDR3aa: CASSLRQGWGNEQFF
d_gene: .; j_gene: TRBJ2-7; v_gene: TRBV6-2/TRBV6-3; len: 14; abundance: few; CDR3nt: TGTGCCAGCACTACCGATCGCTCCTACAATGAGCAGTACTTC; CDR3aa: CASTTDRSYNEQYF
d_gene: TRBD1; j_gene: TRBJ1-1; v_gene: TRBV6-1; len: 15; abundance: .; CDR3nt: TGTGCCAGCAGTGTTAGGGACAGTTTGAACACTGAAGCTTTCTTT; CDR3aa: CASSVRDSLNTEAFF
d_gene: .; j_gene: TRBJ2-7; v_gene: TRBV6-5; len: 14; abundance: once; CDR3nt: TGTGCCAGCAGACTACAGGACTCACCCTACGAGCAGTACTTC; CDR3aa: CASRLQDSPYEQYF
d_gene: .; j_gene: TRBJ2-7; v_gene: TRBV20-1; len: 12; abundance: .; CDR3nt: TGCAGTGCTACCGGGCAACTTTACGAGCAGTACTTC; CDR3aa: CSATGQLYEQYF
d_gene: .; j_gene: TRBJ1-1; v_gene: TRBV27; len: 13; abundance: few; CDR3nt: TGTGCCAGCAGTTATGGGGAGGGTACTGAAGCTTTCTTT; CDR3aa: CASSYGEGTEAFF
d_gene: .; j_gene: TRBJ1-6; v_gene: TRBV7-9; len: 14; abundance: .; CDR3nt: TGTGCCAGCAGCTTAGGTGGGGATATTTCACCCCTCCACTTT; CDR3aa: CASSLGGDISPLHF
d_gene: TRBD1; j_gene: TRBJ1-2; v_gene: TRBV27; len: 19; abundance: .; CDR3nt: TGTGCCAGCAGTCCCCGCCTCCCGGGACAGGGCGTACGTGGGTATGGCTACACCTTC; CDR3aa: CASSPRLPGQGVRGYGYTF
d_gene: TRBD2; j_gene: TRBJ2-5; v_gene: TRBV2; len: 17; abundance: few; CDR3nt: TGTGCCAGCAGTGAAGGGAATCTAGCGGGGGACCAAGAGACCCAGTACTTC; CDR3aa: CASSEGNLAGDQETQYF
d_gene: TRBD2; j_gene: TRBJ2-3; v_gene: TRBV4-1; len: 16; abundance: once; CDR3nt: TGCGCCAGCAGCCCCCTGGGTAGCGGGACAACAGATACGCAGTATTTT; CDR3aa: CASSPLGSGTTDTQYF
d_gene: TRBD1; j_gene: TRBJ1-1; v_gene: TRBV29-1; len: 14; abundance: .; CDR3nt: TGCAGCGTTGACGAGACAGGGGGCGGGGCTGAAGCTTTCTTT; CDR3aa: CSVDETGGGAEAFF
d_gene: .; j_gene: TRBJ2-4; v_gene: TRBV6-5; len: 16; abundance: many; CDR3nt: TGTGCCAGCAGCCTCAGTGGGGGGTTAGCCAAAAACATTCAGTACTTC; CDR3aa: CASSLSGGLAKNIQYF
d_gene: .; j_gene: TRBJ2-3; v_gene: TRBV24-1; len: 15; abundance: .; CDR3nt: TGTGCCACCAGTCAAGGACAGACTAGCACAGATACGCAGTATTTT; CDR3aa: CATSQGQTSTDTQYF
d_gene: TRBD1; j_gene: TRBJ2-1; v_gene: TRBV10-3; len: 15; abundance: .; CDR3nt: TGTGCCATCAGACCGGACAGGGGTTCCTACAATGAGCAGTTCTTC; CDR3aa: CAIRPDRGSYNEQFF
d_gene: TRBD2; j_gene: TRBJ2-3; v_gene: TRBV27; len: 16; abundance: few; CDR3nt: TGTGCCAGCAGTTATCTGACTAGCGGGGTCCGAGATACGCAGTATTTT; CDR3aa: CASSYLTSGVRDTQYF
d_gene: TRBD2; j_gene: TRBJ2-3; v_gene: TRBV5-1; len: 15; abundance: .; CDR3nt: TGCGCCAGCAACCCCGGACTAGCGGACACAGATACGCAGTATTTT; CDR3aa: CASNPGLADTDTQYF
d_gene: .; j_gene: TRBJ1-5; v_gene: TRBV5-1; len: 13; abundance: few; CDR3nt: TGCGCCAGCAGCTTATCCCCCGATCAGCCCCAGCATTTT; CDR3aa: CASSLSPDQPQHF